This paragraph covers one TCR beta chain sequence. Its target is unknown. TCRdb's copy holds only in-frame clones and misses some; the assay was immunoSEQ multiplex PCR. The sample lists 50,000 or so clones; 55% to 75% were seen once. The sample originates from a study of T cell clones after liver transplantation. Whole-study findings and limits: Low donor cell numbers restricted donor-reactive repertoire measurement in a couple of subjects.

The origin of this receptor is a human patient who received a liver transplant. The T cells may partly be graft donor cells. The material was CD4+ T cells from blood, obtained around 54 months after liver transplant.

The CDR3, as DNA: TGTGCCAGCAGCTCGTACGGGGCGGTCGAGACCCAGTACTTC. This sequence encodes CASSSYGAVETQYF. The rearrangement joins TRBV7-3 to TRBJ2-5; D tentatively fits TRBD1 or TRBD2 (5 bases each). CDR3 length: 14 amino acids. V was cut by 4 bases and J by 5 bases, with 14 bases left in between. The germline gives CDR1 SGHTA, CDR2 FQGTGA. Together with reference TRBV7-3 and TRBJ2-5, the CDR3 gives the full variable domain: GAGVSQTPSNKVTEKGKYVELRCDPISGHTALYWYRQSLGQGPEFLIYFQGTGAADDSGLPNDRFFAVRPEGSVSTLKIQRTERGDSAVYLCASSSYGAVETQYFGPGTRLLVL.